This entry lists 10 T cell receptor beta chains sequenced from one sample in a study of beta chain features in type 1 diabetes (dated by TCRdb to the late 2010s). General findings and caveats noted by the study authors: Type 1 diabetes patients showed a moderate but significant shortening of TCRB CDR3 length in all four CD4+ subsets.

Their antigen targets remain unknown. Library construction relied on the immunoSEQ multiplex PCR assay. The entire isolated RNA was reverse transcribed using the High Capacity cDNA Reverse Transcription Kit, and thus expressed TCRB transcripts were sequenced. Sourced from immuneACCESS, this table was stored by TCRdb with only in-frame sequences that have V and J called. A share of the clones is absent; for the studies checked, an unresolved V gene accounts for under half, and the remainder has no known explanation. Within this sample are about 700,000 clones, with roughly 13% of them counted one time only. 0.02% to 0.025% of the sample goes to the ten largest clones. The source material was naive CD4+ T cells from blood. The cell subset or site label for this specimen denotes: true naive CD4+ T cells. The source is a man in his late teens or twenties with type 1 diabetes.

This clone was seen a few times. V is TRBV29-1 and J is TRBJ2-1; D remains unclear. CDR1 and CDR2 from the germline V gene are SQVTM and ANQGSEA. CDR3 length: 14 residues. The V end lost 4 bases, the J end lost 2 bases, and 12 bases lay between the germline ends. The CDR3 region is CSVGRSPAYNEQFF. The DNA for the CDR3 is TGCAGCGTTGGGCGATCCCCGGCCTACAATGAGCAGTTCTTC.

Only a few counts were recorded for this clone. The rearrangement links TRBV2 to TRBJ1-1; maybe TRBD1 (6 bases). CDR3 length: 15 amino acids. Germline values: CDR1 SNHLY, CDR2 FYNNEI. V lost 6 bases, J lost 0 bases, and 14 bases lay in between. CDR3 in amino acids: CASRLMTGLNTEAFF. In DNA, the CDR3 is TGTGCCAGCAGGCTGATGACAGGCCTGAACACTGAAGCTTTCTTT.

The chain recombines TRBV9 with TRBJ2-3, with 12 bases lining up with TRBD2. Germline-derived CDR1 and CDR2 are SGDLS and YYNGEE. V lost 4 bases, J lost 0 bases, and 9 bases stayed unmatched. The CDR3 spans 18 residues. DNA of the CDR3: TGTGCCAGCAGCCTACTAGCGGGGGGTTCCCTTAGCACAGATACGCAGTATTTT. Amino acids: CASSLLAGGSLSTDTQYF.

This clone was observed a few times. The rearrangement joins TRBV30 to TRBJ2-2; D is perhaps TRBD1 (5 bases). Germline V gene lookup returns CDR1 GTSNPN and CDR2 SVGIG (reference sequence). The CDR3 is 13 residues long. V was shortened by 4 bases and J by 5 bases, with 11 bases between the two germline ends. CDR3 amino acids: CAWKGRRTGELFF. CDR3 bases: TGTGCCTGGAAGGGGCGACGGACCGGGGAGCTGTTTTTT.

This clone was detected only a few times. This chain uses TRBV30 with TRBJ1-1; 8 bases match TRBD1. The ends lost 2 bases at V and 7 bases at J; junction bases unmatched: 6. The CDR3 loop spans 13 amino acids. Per germline, CDR1 GTSNPN and CDR2 SVGIG (reference sequence). The CDR3 here is CAWSPQGAGEAFF. For the CDR3, the DNA is TGTGCCTGGAGTCCCCAGGGGGCGGGTGAAGCTTTCTTT.

The chain is built from TRBV7-9 and TRBJ1-1, with D tentatively TRBD1 (6 bases). Trimming removed 2 bases at V and 8 bases at J, with 15 bases between. This CDR3 comprises 14 residues. In germline, CDR1 is SEHNR, CDR2 FQNEAQ (reference sequence). The CDR3 coding sequence is TGTGCCAGCAGCTTAAGTCCGTCGGGGACAGAAGCTTTCTTT. Translation: CASSLSPSGTEAFF.

This chain uses TRBV7-2 with TRBJ2-4; 8 nucleotides align to TRBD2. The germline CDR1 and CDR2 sequences are SGHTA and FQGNSA. J gave up 15 bases and V 5 bases, and 12 bases lay outside the gene matches. CDR3 size: 13 residues. The CDR3 is CASSTLLAGPGYF. Here the CDR3 DNA reads TGTGCCAGCAGCACATTGCTAGCGGGCCCCGGGTACTTC.

The genes are TRBV6-6 and TRBJ1-2; D unclear. The V end lost 5 bases, the J end lost 9 bases, and 4 bases lay between the germline ends. Germline V lookup: CDR1 MNHNY, CDR2 SVGAGI (reference sequence). The CDR3 covers 9 residues. CDR3 region: CASSPSYTF. DNA of the CDR3: TGTGCCAGCAGTCCTAGCTACACCTTC.

This clone was counted a few times. CDR3 sequence (DNA): TGTGCCAGCAGCCCATTCGAGGAGACCCAGTACTTC. It encodes CASSPFEETQYF. The J gene is TRBJ2-5, the V gene TRBV11-3, with D unclear. Germline values: CDR1 SGHNT, CDR2 YENEEA. V was trimmed by 5 bases and J by 5 bases, leaving 9 bases between them. This CDR3 has 12 amino acids.

This clone was seen more than once but under ten times. CDR3 sequence (DNA): TGCAGCGCCCTCGCTATTGCCTACAATGAGCAGTTCTTC. This codes for CSALAIAYNEQFF. The rearrangement uses TRBV29-1 and TRBJ2-1; no reliable D call. CDR1 and CDR2 (germline): SQVTM, ANQGSEA. The CDR3 has 13 residues. The ends were cut back, 7 bases at V and 2 bases at J, with 12 bases in the middle.